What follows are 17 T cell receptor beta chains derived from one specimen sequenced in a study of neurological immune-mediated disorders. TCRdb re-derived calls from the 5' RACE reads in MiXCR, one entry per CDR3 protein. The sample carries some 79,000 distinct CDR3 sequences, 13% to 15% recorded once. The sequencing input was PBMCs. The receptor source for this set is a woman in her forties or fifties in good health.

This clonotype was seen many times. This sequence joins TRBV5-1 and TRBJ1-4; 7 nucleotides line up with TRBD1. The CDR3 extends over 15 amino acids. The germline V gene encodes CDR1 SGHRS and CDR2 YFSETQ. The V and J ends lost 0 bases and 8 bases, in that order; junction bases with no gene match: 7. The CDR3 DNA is TGCGCCAGCAGCTTGGAGGGACAGCCCTGGGAAAAACTGTTTTTT. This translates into CASSLEGQPWEKLFF. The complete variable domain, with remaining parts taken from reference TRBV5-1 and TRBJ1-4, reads KAGVTQTPRYLIKTRGQQVTLSCSPISGHRSVSWYQQTPGQGLQFLFEYFSETQRNKGNFPGRFSGRQFSNSRSEMNVSTLELGDSALYLCASSLEGQPWEKLFFGSGTQLSVL.

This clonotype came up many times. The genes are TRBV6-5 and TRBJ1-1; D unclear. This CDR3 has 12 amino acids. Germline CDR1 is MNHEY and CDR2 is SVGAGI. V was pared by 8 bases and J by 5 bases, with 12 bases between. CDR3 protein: CASFNPLTEAFF. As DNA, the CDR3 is TGTGCCAGCTTTAACCCCCTTACTGAAGCTTTCTTT.

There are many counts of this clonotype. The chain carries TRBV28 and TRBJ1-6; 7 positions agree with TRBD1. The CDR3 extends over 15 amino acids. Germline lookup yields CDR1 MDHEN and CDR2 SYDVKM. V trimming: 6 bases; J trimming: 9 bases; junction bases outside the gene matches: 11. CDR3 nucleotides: TGTGCCAGCAGCCGGGGACAGTCCGGGATTTCACCCCTCCACTTT. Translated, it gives CASSRGQSGISPLHF.

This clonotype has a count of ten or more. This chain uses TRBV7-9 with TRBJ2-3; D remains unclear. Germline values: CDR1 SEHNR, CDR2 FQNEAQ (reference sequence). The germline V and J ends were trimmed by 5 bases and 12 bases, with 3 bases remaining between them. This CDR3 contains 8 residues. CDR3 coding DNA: TGTGCCAGCAGCCCACAGTATTTT. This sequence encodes CASSPQYF.

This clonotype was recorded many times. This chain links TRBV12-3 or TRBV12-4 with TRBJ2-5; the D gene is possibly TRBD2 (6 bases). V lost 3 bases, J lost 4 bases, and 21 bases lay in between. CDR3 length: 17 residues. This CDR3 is CASSFAATGLAGETQYF. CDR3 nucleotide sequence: TGTGCCAGCAGTTTTGCTGCCACGGGACTTGCAGGAGAGACCCAGTACTTC.

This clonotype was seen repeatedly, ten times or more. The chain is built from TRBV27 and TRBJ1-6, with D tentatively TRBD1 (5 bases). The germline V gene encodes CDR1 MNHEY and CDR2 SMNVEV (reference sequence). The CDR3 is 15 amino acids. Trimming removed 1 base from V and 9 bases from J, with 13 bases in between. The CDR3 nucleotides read TGTGCCAGCAGTTTATACCAGGGCGGGGGTTCACCCCTCCACTTT. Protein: CASSLYQGGGSPLHF.

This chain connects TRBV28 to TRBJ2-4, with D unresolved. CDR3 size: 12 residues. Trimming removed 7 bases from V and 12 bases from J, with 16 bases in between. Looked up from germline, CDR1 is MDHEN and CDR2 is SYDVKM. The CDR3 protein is CASNRVGLTQYF. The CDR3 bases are TGTGCCAGCAATCGTGTTGGGTTAACTCAGTACTTC.

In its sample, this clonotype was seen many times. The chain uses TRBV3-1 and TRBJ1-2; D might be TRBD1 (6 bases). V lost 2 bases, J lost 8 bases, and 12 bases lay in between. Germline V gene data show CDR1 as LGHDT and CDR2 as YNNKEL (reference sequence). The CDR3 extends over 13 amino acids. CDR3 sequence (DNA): TGTGCCAGCAGCCAAATGACAGGCCCGGGCTACACCTTC. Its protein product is CASSQMTGPGYTF.

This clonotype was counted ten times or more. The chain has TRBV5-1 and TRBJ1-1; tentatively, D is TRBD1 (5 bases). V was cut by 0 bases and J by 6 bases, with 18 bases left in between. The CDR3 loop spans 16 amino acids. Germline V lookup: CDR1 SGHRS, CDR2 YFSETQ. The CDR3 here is CASSLDTLGLTAEAFF. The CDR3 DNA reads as TGCGCCAGCAGCTTGGACACCCTGGGGCTAACGGCTGAAGCTTTCTTT. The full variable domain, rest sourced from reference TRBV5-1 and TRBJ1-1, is KAGVTQTPRYLIKTRGQQVTLSCSPISGHRSVSWYQQTPGQGLQFLFEYFSETQRNKGNFPGRFSGRQFSNSRSEMNVSTLELGDSALYLCASSLDTLGLTAEAFFGQGTRLTVV.

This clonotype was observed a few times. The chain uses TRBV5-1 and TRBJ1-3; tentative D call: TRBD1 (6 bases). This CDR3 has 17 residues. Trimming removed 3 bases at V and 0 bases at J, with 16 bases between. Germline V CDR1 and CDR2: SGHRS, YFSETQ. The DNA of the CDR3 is TGCGCCAGCAGCTCCACCAGTTTAGGGGGCTCTGGAAACACCATATATTTT. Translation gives CASSSTSLGGSGNTIYF. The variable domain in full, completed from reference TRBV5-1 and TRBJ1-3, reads KAGVTQTPRYLIKTRGQQVTLSCSPISGHRSVSWYQQTPGQGLQFLFEYFSETQRNKGNFPGRFSGRQFSNSRSEMNVSTLELGDSALYLCASSSTSLGGSGNTIYFGEGSWLTVV.

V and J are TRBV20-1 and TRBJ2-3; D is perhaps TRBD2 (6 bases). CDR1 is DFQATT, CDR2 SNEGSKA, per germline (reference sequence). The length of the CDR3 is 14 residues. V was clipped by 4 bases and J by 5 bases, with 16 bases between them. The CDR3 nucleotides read TGCAGTGCTATAGTGGGAGGCGGTGGAGATACGCAGTATTTT. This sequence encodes CSAIVGGGGDTQYF.

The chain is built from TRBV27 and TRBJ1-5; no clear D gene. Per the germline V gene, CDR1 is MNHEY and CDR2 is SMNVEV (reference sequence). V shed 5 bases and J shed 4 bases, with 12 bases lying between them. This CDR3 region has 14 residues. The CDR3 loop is CASSPIQKNQPQHF. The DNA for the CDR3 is TGTGCCAGCAGTCCAATCCAGAAAAATCAGCCCCAGCATTTT.

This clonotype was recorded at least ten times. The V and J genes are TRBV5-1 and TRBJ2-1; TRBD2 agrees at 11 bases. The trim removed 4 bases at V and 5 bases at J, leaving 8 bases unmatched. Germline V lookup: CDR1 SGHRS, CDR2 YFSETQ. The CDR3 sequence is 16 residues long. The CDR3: CASSTNAGLADNEQFF. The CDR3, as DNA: TGCGCCAGCAGCACAAACGCGGGACTAGCGGACAATGAGCAGTTCTTC.

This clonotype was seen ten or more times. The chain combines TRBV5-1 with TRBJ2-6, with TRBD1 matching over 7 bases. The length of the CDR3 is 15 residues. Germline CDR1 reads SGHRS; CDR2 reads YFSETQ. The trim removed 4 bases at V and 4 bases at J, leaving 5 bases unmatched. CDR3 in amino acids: CASSPTGSGANVLTF. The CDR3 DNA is TGCGCCAGCAGCCCGACAGGGTCAGGGGCCAACGTCCTGACTTTC.

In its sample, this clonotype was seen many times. The CDR3 bases are TGTGCCAGCAGCCCTAGGCGTGGGGTCCCGAATTCACCCCTCCACTTT. Residues: CASSPRRGVPNSPLHF. The chain uses TRBV14 and TRBJ1-6, with no clear D. Germline V lookup: CDR1 SGHDN, CDR2 FVKESK. CDR3 length: 16 amino acids. The V end was cut by 4 bases, the J end by 7 bases, with 17 bases between.

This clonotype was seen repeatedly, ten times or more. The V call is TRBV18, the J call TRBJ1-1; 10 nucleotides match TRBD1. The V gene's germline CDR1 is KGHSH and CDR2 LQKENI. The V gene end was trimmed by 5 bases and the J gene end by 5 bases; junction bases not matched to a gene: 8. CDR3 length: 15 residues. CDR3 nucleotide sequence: TGTGCCAGCTCATCCGGGACAGGGGTACGAACTGAAGCTTTCTTT. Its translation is CASSSGTGVRTEAFF.

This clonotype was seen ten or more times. CDR3 loop: CSAREDRKDNEQFF. The CDR3 DNA reads as TGCAGTGCTAGGGAGGACAGGAAAGACAATGAGCAGTTCTTC. This rearrangement joins TRBV20-1 to TRBJ2-1; TRBD1 aligns across 7 bases. V trimming: 3 bases; J trimming: 5 bases; junction bases outside the gene matches: 7. Looked up from germline, CDR1 is DFQATT and CDR2 is SNEGSKA (reference sequence). CDR3 length equals 14 residues.